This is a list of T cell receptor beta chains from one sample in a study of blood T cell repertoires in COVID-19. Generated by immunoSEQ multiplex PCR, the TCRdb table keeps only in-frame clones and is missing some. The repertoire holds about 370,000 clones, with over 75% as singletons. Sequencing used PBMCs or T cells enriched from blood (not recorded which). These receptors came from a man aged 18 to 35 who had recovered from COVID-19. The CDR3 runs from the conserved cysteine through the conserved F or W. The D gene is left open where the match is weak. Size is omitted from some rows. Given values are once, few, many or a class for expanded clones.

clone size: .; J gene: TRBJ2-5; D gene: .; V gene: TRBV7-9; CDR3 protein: CAGSRGGETQYF; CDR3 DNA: TGTGCCGGTTCTCGGGGTGGAGAGACCCAGTACTTC
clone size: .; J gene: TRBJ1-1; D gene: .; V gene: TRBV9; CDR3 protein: CASGEGRGTEAFF; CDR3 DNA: TGTGCCAGCGGTGAGGGTCGGGGCACTGAAGCTTTCTTT
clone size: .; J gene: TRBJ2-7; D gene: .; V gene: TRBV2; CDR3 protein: CASSEVPGQSKYF; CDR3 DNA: TGTGCCAGCAGTGAAGTTCCGGGACAATCAAAGTACTTC
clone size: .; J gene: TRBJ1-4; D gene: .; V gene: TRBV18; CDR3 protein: CASSLANEKLFF; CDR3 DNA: TGTGCCAGCTCACTCGCTAATGAAAAACTGTTTTTT
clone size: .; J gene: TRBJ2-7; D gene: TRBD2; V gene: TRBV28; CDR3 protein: CASSFLWRGYEQYF; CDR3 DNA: TGTGCCAGCAGTTTCCTCTGGCGGGGGTACGAGCAGTACTTC
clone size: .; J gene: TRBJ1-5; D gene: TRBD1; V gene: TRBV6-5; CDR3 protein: CASRPGQDNQPQHF; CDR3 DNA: TGTGCCAGCAGGCCCGGACAGGACAATCAGCCCCAGCATTTT
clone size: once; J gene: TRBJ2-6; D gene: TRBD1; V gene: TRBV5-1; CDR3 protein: CAIRPGQPLSGANVLTF; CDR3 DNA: TGCGCCATCAGGCCGGGACAGCCCCTCTCTGGGGCCAACGTCCTGACTTTC
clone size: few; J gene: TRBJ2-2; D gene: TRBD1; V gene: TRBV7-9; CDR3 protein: CASSATGAGTGELFF; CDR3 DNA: TGTGCCAGCAGCGCAACAGGGGCGGGCACCGGGGAGCTGTTTTTT
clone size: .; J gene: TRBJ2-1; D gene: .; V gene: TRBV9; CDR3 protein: CASSSREGAYNEQFF; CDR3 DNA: TGTGCCAGCAGCTCAAGGGAGGGGGCCTACAATGAGCAGTTCTTC
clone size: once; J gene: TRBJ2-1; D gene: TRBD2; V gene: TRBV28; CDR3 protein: CASFPSGVQDWGQFF; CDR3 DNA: TGTGCCAGTTTCCCTAGCGGTGTACAGGATTGGGGGCAGTTCTTC
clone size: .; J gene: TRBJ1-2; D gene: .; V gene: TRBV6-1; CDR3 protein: CASSEATGYGYTF; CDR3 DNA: TGTGCCAGCAGTGAGGCTACAGGCTATGGCTACACCTTC
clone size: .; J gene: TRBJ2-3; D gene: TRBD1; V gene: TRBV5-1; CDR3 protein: CASSSLLPGTVFSTDTQYF; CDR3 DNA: TGCGCCAGCAGCTCCCTTCTTCCGGGGACAGTGTTCAGCACAGATACGCAGTATTTT
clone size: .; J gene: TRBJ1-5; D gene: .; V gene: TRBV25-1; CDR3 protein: CASSEWGGDQPQHF; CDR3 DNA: TGTGCCAGCAGTGAATGGGGGGGGGACCAGCCCCAGCATTTT
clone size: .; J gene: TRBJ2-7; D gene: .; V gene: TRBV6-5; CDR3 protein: CASRPGPPYEQYF; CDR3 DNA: TGTGCCAGCAGGCCAGGGCCGCCCTACGAGCAGTACTTC
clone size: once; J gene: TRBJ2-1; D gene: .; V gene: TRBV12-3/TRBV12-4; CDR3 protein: CASSIPGVRQFF; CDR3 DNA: TGTGCCAGCAGTATACCGGGAGTGAGGCAGTTCTTC
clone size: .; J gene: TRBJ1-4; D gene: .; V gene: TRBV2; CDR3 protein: CASEGVGVGNEKLFF; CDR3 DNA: TGTGCCAGCGAGGGTGTCGGGGTTGGTAATGAAAAACTGTTTTTT
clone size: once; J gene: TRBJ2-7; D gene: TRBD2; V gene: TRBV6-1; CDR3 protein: CASSEPSSGTYEQYF; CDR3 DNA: TGTGCCAGCAGTGAACCCTCTAGCGGTACCTACGAGCAGTACTTC
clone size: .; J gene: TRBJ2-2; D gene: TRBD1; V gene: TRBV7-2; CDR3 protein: CASSPGQPNTGELFF; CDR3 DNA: TGTGCCAGCAGCCCGGGACAGCCGAACACCGGGGAGCTGTTTTTT
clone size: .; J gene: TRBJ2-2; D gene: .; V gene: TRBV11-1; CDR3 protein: CASSFSRTGTGELFF; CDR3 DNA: TGTGCCAGCAGCTTTTCTAGAACTGGCACCGGGGAGCTGTTTTTT
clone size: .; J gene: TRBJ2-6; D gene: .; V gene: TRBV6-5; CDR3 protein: CASSRRESGANVLTF; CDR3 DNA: TGTGCCAGCAGCCGCAGGGAATCTGGGGCCAACGTCCTGACTTTC
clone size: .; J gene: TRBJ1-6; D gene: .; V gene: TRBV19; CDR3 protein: CASPRQFHNSPLHF; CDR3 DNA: TGTGCCAGTCCAAGACAGTTTCATAATTCACCCCTCCACTTT
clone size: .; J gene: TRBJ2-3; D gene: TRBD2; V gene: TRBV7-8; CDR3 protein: CASSLLSGGGADTQYF; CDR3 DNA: TGTGCCAGCAGCTTACTAAGCGGGGGAGGCGCAGATACGCAGTATTTT
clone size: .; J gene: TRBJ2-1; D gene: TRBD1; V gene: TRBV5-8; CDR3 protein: CASSLDRDVAFVQFF; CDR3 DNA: TGTGCCAGCAGCTTAGACAGGGATGTCGCGTTCGTCCAGTTCTTC
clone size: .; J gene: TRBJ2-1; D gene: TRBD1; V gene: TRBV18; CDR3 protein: CASHTTGVIALLLDNEQFF; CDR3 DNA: TGTGCCAGCCATACGACAGGGGTGATAGCCCTCCTACTGGACAATGAGCAGTTCTTC
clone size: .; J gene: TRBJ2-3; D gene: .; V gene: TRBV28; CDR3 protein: CASIFASSTDTQYF; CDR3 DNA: TGTGCCAGCATTTTTGCGAGTAGCACAGATACGCAGTATTTT
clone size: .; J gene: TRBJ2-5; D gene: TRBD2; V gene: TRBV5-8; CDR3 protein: CASSLEGGRRETQYF; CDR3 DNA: TGTGCCAGCAGCTTGGAGGGAGGGAGGAGGGAGACCCAGTACTTC
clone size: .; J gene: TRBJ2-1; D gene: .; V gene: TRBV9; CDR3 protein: CASSVAGVYNEQFF; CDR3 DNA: TGTGCCAGCAGCGTAGCGGGAGTGTACAATGAGCAGTTCTTC
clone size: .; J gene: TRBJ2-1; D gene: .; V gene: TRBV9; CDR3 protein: CASIHPRGSYNEQFF; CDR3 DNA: TGTGCCAGCATCCACCCCCGGGGGTCCTACAATGAGCAGTTCTTC
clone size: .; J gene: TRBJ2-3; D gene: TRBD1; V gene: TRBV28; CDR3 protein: CASSSGQGGTDTQYF; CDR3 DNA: TGTGCCAGCAGTTCGGGACAGGGTGGCACAGATACGCAGTATTTT
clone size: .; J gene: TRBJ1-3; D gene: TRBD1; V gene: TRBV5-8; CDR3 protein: CASSVRDRESTGNTIYF; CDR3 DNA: TGTGCCAGCAGCGTACGGGACAGGGAATCTACTGGAAACACCATATATTTT
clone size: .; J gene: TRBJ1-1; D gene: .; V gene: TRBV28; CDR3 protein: CASSLIGTEAFF; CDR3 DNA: TGTGCCAGCAGTTTAATCGGTACTGAAGCTTTCTTT
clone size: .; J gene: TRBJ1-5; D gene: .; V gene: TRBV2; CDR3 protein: CASRQGINQPQHF; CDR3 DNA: TGTGCCAGCAGACAGGGAATCAATCAGCCCCAGCATTTT
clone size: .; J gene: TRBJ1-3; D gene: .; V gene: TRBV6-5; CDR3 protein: CASRSGQTSGNTIYF; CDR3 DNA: TGTGCCAGCAGATCCGGACAGACCTCTGGAAACACCATATATTTT
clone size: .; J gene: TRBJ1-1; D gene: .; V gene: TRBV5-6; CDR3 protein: CASSLFRNTEAFF; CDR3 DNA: TGTGCCAGCAGCTTGTTTCGGAACACTGAAGCTTTCTTT
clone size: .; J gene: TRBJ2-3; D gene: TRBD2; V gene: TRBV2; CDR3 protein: CASMWGLASTDTQYF; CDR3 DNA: TGTGCCAGCATGTGGGGACTAGCTAGCACAGATACGCAGTATTTT
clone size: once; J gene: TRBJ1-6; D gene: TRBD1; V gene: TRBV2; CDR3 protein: CASSGQGFYNSPLHF; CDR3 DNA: TGTGCCAGCAGTGGACAGGGGTTTTATAATTCACCCCTCCACTTT
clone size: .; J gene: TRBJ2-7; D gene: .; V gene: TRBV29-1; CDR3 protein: CSVRDKTYEQYF; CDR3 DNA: TGCAGCGTTCGGGACAAAACCTACGAGCAGTACTTC
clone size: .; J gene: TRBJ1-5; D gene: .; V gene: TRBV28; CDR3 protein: CASTNNNQPQHF; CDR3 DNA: TGTGCCAGCACAAACAACAATCAGCCCCAGCATTTT
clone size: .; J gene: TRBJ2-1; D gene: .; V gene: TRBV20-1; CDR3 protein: CSALTGAGQFF; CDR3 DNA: TGCAGTGCTTTGACCGGAGCGGGGCAGTTCTTC
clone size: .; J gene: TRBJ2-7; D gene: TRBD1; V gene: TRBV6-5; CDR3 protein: CASSYGGRGRSYEQYF; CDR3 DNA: TGTGCCAGCAGTTACGGAGGCAGGGGGCGATCCTACGAGCAGTACTTC
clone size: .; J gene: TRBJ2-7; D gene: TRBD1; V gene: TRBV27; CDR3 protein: CASTSGGEQYF; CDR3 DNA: TGTGCCAGCACCTCAGGGGGTGAGCAGTACTTC
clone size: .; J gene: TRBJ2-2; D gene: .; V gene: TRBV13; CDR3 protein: CASRKGTSWNTGELFF; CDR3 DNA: TGTGCCAGCAGAAAAGGTACTAGCTGGAACACCGGGGAGCTGTTTTTT
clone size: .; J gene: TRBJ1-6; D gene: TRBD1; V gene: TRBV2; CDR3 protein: CATGTVGIMRLPLHF; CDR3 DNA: TGTGCCACCGGGACAGTGGGGATTATGAGGCTACCCCTCCACTTT